A single TCR beta chain is shown here with its context. What it binds is not known. This sample was taken from a study of cytomegalovirus exposure and HLA in healthy donors. Both 60 Vbeta primers and 13 Jbeta primers went into the PCR. Sequencing used immunoSEQ multiplex PCR; TCRdb keeps in-frame clones, though not all of them. Of just over 150,000 clones detected, roughly 84% appear once; the ten largest clones hold around 1.9%. General observations from the study: Presence/absence analyses assumed roughly uniform sequencing depth across donors. An analysis that was carried out later associated approximately 17,000 TCR beta sequences with HLA alleles at 0.05 false discovery rate.

Sequencing was carried out using PBMCs. The TCR was taken from a man aged 18 to 29 in good health and CMV-seronegative.

The CDR3 region is CASSLKSRTGNTIYF. DNA of the CDR3: TGTGCCAGCAGCTTAAAGTCCAGGACTGGAAACACCATATATTTT. The gene calls are TRBV7-8 and TRBJ1-3; D not certain. The ends were cut back, 2 bases at V and 2 bases at J, with 10 bases in the middle. This CDR3 contains 15 residues. Germline assignment: CDR1 SGHVS and CDR2 FQNEAQ.